This T cell receptor (beta chain) was profiled in a study of control samples from healthy donors and cancer patients. This clone came up once. Germline lookup yields CDR1 MNHNY and CDR2 SVGAGI (reference sequence). CDR3 length equals 15 residues. Germline trimming cut 4 bases from V and 8 bases from J; bases unmatched to any gene: 7. The assay was immunoSEQ multiplex PCR, and TCRdb's table has in-frame clones only and misses some. The data hold 2,000 to 2,500 clones, with roughly 96% observed a single time. Material: PBMCs. J is TRBJ2-1 and V is TRBV6-6; TRBD1 matches at 11 bases. This receptor was obtained from a man aged 65 to 85 with colorectal cancer. The CDR3 protein is CASSFGQGAPHEQFF. In DNA, the CDR3 is TGTGCCAGCAGTTTCGGACAGGGGGCGCCCCATGAGCAGTTCTTC.